This T cell receptor (beta chain) was obtained from a study of blood T cell repertoires in COVID-19. For the study at large: Samples came from the United States, Italy and Spain, spanning acute and convalescent COVID-19. In each case, the material was cDNA or gDNA derived from T cells, B-cell-depleted T cells, or PBMCs.

The V end lost 3 bases, the J end lost 1 base, and 15 bases lay between the germline ends. The length of the CDR3 is 16 residues. Germline loops: CDR1 SGHRS, CDR2 YFSETQ. In the original analysis: Amplification of reference gene primers was used by the study to estimate nucleated cell counts. Here immunoSEQ multiplex PCR was the method, and the copy in TCRdb shows in-frame clones only, minus some. V and J calls and clone size follow that table, whereas D and trimming were derived from the DNA. This table has 110,000 to 150,000 clones, roughly 80% appearing once. The chain is built from TRBV5-1 and TRBJ2-3; a weak D match, TRBD2 (5 bases). What was sequenced was peripheral blood. This clonotype originated in a man aged 45-65 years with active or convalescent COVID-19. Here the CDR3 DNA reads TGCGCCAGCAGCTCGGGATGGGATAGGGGCACAGATACGCAGTATTTT. The encoded protein is CASSSGWDRGTDTQYF.